This paragraph covers one T cell receptor beta chain sequence. This CDR3 has 17 residues. CDR1 and CDR2 from the germline V gene are SGHDN and FVKESK. J gave up 1 base and V 0 bases, and 8 bases lay outside the gene matches. The data are from a study of T cell changes during pregnancy in multiple sclerosis. Method: immunoSEQ multiplex PCR; TCRdb's copy keeps in-frame clones and lacks some. This sample has 40,000 or so clones; 94% occur once, and the top ten carry 7% to 8.5%. The sample in question was CD8+ T cells from peripheral blood mononuclear cells, obtained in the third trimester of pregnancy. This clonotype was sampled from a female donor with multiple sclerosis, enrolled in a pregnancy study. The chain links TRBV14 to TRBJ2-5, with 7 bases lining up with TRBD2. The CDR3 bases are TGTGCCAGCAGCCAAGATCAGACGGGAGGAAGCCAAGAGACCCAGTACTTC. The encoded protein is CASSQDQTGGSQETQYF.